The sequence of this T cell receptor beta chain was determined in a study of early T cells in non-severe SARS-CoV-2 infection. Study at large: With bulk RNA from unsorted whole blood as input, sequencing yielded unpaired chains.

As part of library construction, unique molecular identifiers were attached to individual cDNA molecules. MiXCR, run by TCRdb on the 5' RACE reads, gives a single entry per CDR3 protein. The table shows about 50,000 distinct CDR3 sequences, with about a tenth occurring only once. This clonotype was seen a few times. CDR1 and CDR2 from the germline V gene are SGHTA and FQGTGA. Germline trimming cut 0 bases from V and 4 bases from J; bases unmatched to any gene: 2. The CDR3 has 14 amino acids. The rearrangement uses TRBV7-3 and TRBJ1-1, with 7 nucleotides matching TRBD1. What was sequenced was whole blood. This receptor was obtained from an adult who was a healthcare worker with PCR-confirmed SARS-CoV-2 infection or an uninfected control (not recorded which). CDR3 bases: TGTGCCAGCAGCTTAACAGGGGGCGGCACTGAAGCTTTCTTT. It codes for CASSLTGGGTEAFF.